This T cell receptor (beta chain) was obtained from a study of vaccination and CD4 T cells after COVID-19. Treatment noted: approximately nine-day PBMC culture with coronavirus spike peptide pools or control peptides (ViraFEST assay). Researchers used the Oncomine TCR Beta short-read assay to sequence DNA from cultured CD4+ T cells. MiXCR was run by TCRdb on the PCR reads, yielding one entry per CDR3 protein. In the table there are approximately 8,700 distinct CDR3 sequences, roughly three fifths of which are singletons. CDR3 length: 15 residues. With V trimmed by 5 bases and J by 7 bases, 8 bases remained unmatched. Germline loops: CDR1 MDHEN, CDR2 SYDVKM. This clonotype was seen a single time. Its specificity is not known.

The source material was CD4+ T cells from blood, cultured in vitro. This receptor was taken from a human donor who had recovered from COVID-19. This chain connects TRBV28 to TRBJ1-6; 7 bases agree with TRBD1. The CDR3: CASSPQGGKNSPLHF. The CDR3 coding sequence is TGTGCCAGCAGTCCCCAGGGGGGCAAGAATTCACCCCTCCACTTT.